This entry describes one TCR beta chain. Antigen specificity is unknown. PCR employed 60 Vbeta and 13 Jbeta primers. Measured with immunoSEQ multiplex PCR; TCRdb has only the in-frame clones, and not every one. The sample lists fewer than 200,000 clones, around 80% occurring once. The CDR3 spans 12 residues. Trimming removed 2 bases from V and 5 bases from J, with 6 bases in between. Germline V gives CDR1 MNHNY, CDR2 SVGAGI (reference sequence). This sample is drawn from a study of cytomegalovirus exposure and HLA in healthy donors. Study-level background: Researchers found that about four fifths of 300 to 450 genotyped donors fell within the Caucasian-associated ancestry cluster. Points from the study as a whole: In a later analysis, most CMV-associated TCR beta chains appeared HLA-restricted.

The chain couples TRBV6-6 to TRBJ2-5; D remains ambiguous. This clonotype was sampled from a male donor in good health and CMV-seronegative. Material for sequencing was PBMCs. This chain's CDR3 is CASSYVRETQYF. Written as DNA, the CDR3 is TGTGCCAGCAGTTACGTCAGGGAGACCCAGTACTTC.